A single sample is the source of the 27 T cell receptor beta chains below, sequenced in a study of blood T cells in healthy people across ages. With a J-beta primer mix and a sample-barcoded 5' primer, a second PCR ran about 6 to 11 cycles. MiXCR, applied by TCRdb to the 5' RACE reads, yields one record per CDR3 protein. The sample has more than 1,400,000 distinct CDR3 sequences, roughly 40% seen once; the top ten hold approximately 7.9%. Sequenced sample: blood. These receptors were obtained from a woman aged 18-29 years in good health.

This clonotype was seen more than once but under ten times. This CDR3 is CASARASGSYNEQFF. Here the CDR3 DNA reads TGTGCCAGCGCGAGAGCCTCCGGTTCCTACAATGAGCAGTTCTTC. J is TRBJ2-1 and V is TRBV14, with D unresolved. Germline CDR1 and CDR2: SGHDN and FVKESK. V lost 8 bases to trimming and J lost 1 base, with 15 bases between them. The CDR3 consists of 15 residues.

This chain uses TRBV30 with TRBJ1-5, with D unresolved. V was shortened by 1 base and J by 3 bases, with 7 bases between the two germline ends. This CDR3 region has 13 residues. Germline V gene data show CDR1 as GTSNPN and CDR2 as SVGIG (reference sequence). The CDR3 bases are TGTGCCTGGAGTGACAGACCCAATCAGCCCCAGCATTTT. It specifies CAWSDRPNQPQHF. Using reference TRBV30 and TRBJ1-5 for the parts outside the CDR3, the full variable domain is SQTIHQWPATLVQPVGSPLSLECTVEGTSNPNLYWYRQAAGRGLQLLFYSVGIGQISSEVPQNLSASRPQDRQFILSSKKLLLSDSGFYLCAWSDRPNQPQHFGDGTRLSIL.

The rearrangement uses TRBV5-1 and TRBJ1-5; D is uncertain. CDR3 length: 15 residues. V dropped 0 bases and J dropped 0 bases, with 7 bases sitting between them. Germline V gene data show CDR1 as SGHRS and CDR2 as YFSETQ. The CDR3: CASSLDITSNQPQHF. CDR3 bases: TGCGCCAGCAGCTTGGACATTACTAGCAATCAGCCCCAGCATTTT.

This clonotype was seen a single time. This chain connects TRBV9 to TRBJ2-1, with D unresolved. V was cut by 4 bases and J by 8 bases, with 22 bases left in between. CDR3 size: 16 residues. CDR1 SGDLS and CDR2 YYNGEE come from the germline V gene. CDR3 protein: CASSPPAPFRIDEQFF. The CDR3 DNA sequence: TGTGCCAGCAGCCCCCCAGCTCCTTTCCGGATTGATGAGCAGTTCTTC.

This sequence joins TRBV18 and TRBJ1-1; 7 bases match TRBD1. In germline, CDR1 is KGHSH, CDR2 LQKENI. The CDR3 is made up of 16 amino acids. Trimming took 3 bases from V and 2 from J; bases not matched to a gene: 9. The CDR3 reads CASSPPNRGGNTEAFF. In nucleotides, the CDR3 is TGTGCCAGCTCACCGCCAAACAGGGGAGGAAACACTGAAGCTTTCTTT.

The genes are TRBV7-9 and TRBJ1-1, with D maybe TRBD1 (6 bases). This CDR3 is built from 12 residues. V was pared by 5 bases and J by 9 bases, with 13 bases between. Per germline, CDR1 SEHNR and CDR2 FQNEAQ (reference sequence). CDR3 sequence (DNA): TGTGCCAGCAGCCTAGGACAGAAAAAAGCTTTCTTT. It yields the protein CASSLGQKKAFF.

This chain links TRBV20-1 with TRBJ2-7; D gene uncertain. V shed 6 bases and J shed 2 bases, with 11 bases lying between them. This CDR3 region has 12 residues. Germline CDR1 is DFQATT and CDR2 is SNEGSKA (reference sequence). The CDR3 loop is CSAPRATYEQYF. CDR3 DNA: TGCAGTGCGCCGAGAGCTACCTACGAGCAGTACTTC.

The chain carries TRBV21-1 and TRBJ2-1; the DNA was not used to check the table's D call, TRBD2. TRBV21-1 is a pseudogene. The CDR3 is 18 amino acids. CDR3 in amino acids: CASSRGTSGGASYNEQFF. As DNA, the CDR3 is TGTGCCAGCAGTCGAGGGACTAGCGGGGGGGCCTCCTACAATGAGCAGTTCTTC.

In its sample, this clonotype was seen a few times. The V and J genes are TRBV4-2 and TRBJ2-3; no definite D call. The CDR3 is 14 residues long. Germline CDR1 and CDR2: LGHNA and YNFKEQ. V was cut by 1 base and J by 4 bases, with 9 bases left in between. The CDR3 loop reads CASSQAVGADTQYF. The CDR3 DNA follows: TGTGCCAGCAGCCAAGCGGTTGGGGCAGATACGCAGTATTTT.

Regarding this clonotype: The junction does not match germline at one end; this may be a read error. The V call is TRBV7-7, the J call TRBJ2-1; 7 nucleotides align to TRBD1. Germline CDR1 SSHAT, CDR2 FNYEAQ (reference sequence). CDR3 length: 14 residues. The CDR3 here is CASSPGQLFNEQFF. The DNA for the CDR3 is TGTGCTAGCAGCCCGGGACAGCTCTTCAATGAGCAGTTCTTC. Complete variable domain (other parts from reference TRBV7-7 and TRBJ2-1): GAGVSQSPRYKVTKRGQDVTLRCDPISSHATLYWYQQALGQGPEFLTYFNYEAQPDKSGLPSDRFSAERPEGSISTLTIQRTEQRDSAMYRCASSPGQLFNEQFFGPGTRLTVL.

CDR3 region: CSARSGVFSYEQYF. CDR3 sequence (DNA): TGCAGTGCGAGGAGCGGGGTTTTCTCCTACGAGCAGTACTTC. This rearrangement joins TRBV20-1 to TRBJ2-7; TRBD2 matches at 7 bases. Germline V gives CDR1 DFQATT, CDR2 SNEGSKA (reference sequence). This CDR3 comprises 14 residues. V lost 6 bases and J lost 0; bases outside the gene matches: 8.

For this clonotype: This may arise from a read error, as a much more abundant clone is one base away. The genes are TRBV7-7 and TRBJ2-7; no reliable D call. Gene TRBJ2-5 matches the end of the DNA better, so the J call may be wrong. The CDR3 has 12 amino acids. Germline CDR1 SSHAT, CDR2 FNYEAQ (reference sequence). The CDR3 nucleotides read TGTGCTGGCAGCTCCTACGGGGAGACCCAGTACTTC. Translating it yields CAGSSYGETQYF.

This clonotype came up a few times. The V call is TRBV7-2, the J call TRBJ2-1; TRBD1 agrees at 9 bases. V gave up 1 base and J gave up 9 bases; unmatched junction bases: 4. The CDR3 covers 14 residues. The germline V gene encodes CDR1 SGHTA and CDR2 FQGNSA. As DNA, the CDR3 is TGTGCCAGCAGCTTAGAAACAGGGGGCGTTGAGCAGTTCTTC. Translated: CASSLETGGVEQFF.

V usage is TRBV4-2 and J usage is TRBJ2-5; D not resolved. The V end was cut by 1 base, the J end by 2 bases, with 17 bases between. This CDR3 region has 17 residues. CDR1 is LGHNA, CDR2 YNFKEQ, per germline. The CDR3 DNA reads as TGTGCCAGCAGCCAAGGGGTAGGCGGTACCTTTCAAGAGACCCAGTACTTC. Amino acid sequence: CASSQGVGGTFQETQYF.

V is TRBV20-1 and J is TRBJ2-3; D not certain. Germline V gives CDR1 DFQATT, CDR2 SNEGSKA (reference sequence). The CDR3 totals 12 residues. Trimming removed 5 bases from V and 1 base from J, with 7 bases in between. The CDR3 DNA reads TGCAGTGCTCCCCTGGGCACAGATACGCAGTATTTT. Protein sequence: CSAPLGTDTQYF.

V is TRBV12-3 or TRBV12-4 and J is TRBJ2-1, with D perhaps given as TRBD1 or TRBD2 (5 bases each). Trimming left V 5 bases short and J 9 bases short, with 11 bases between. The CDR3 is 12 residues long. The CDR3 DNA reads TGTGCCAGCAGTGGGGGAGCGTCTGAGCAGTTCTTC. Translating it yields CASSGGASEQFF.

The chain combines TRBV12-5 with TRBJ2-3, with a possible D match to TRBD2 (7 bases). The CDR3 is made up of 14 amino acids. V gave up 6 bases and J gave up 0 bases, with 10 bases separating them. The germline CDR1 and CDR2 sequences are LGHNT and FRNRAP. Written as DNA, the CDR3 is TGTGCTAGTGGCCGGGGGGCTAGCACAGATACGCAGTATTTT. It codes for CASGRGASTDTQYF.

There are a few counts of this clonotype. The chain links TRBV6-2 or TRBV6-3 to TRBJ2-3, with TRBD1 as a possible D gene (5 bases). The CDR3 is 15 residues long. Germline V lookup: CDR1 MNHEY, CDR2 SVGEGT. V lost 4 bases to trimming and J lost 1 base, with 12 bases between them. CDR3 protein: CASSWWGSGTDTQYF. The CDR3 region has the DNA TGTGCCAGCAGTTGGTGGGGCTCAGGCACAGATACGCAGTATTTT.

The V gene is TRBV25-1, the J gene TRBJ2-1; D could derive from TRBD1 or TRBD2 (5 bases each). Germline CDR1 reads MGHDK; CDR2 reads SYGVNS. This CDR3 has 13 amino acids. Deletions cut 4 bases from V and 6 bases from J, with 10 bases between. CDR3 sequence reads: CASSGGTGNEQFF. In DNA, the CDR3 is TGTGCCAGCAGTGGGGGGACGGGCAATGAGCAGTTCTTC.

This CDR3 reads CASAVSGTYNEQYF. In DNA form, the CDR3 reads TGTGCCAGCGCTGTTAGCGGTACCTACAATGAGCAGTACTTC. The J gene is TRBJ2-7, the V gene TRBV18, with a tentative D call TRBD2 (6 bases). The CDR3 spans 14 residues. Germline loops: CDR1 KGHSH, CDR2 LQKENI. V lost 8 bases and J lost 7, with 21 bases in between.

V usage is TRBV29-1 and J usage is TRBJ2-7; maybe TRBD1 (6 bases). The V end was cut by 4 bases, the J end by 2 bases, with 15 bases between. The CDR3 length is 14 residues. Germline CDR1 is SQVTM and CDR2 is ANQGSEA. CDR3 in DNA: TGCAGCGTTGCCCCAGACAGGCTGGCCTACGAGCAGTACTTC. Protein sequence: CSVAPDRLAYEQYF.

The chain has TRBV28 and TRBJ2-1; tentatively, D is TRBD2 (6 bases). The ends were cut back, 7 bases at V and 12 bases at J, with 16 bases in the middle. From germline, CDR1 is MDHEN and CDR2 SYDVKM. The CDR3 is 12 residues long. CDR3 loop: CASIPPSGGQFF. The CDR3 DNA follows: TGTGCCAGCATCCCTCCGTCCGGGGGGCAGTTCTTC.

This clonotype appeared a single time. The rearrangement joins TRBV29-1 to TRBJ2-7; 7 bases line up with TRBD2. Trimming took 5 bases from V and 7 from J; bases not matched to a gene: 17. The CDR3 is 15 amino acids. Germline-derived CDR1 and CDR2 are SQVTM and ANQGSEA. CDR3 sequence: CSVKRGASGYNEQYF. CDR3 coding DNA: TGCAGCGTTAAGAGAGGGGCTAGCGGCTACAATGAGCAGTACTTC.

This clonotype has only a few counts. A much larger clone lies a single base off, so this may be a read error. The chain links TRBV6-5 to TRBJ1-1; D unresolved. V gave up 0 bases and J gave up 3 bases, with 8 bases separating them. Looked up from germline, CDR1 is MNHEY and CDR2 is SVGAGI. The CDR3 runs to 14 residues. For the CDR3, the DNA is TGTGCCAGCAGTTACTCGGGCGGGTACACTGAAGCTTTCTTT. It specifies CASSYSGGYTEAFF.

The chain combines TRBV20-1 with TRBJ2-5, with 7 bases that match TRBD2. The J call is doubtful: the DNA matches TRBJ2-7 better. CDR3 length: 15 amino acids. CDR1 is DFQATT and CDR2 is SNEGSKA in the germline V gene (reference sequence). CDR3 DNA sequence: TGCAGTGCTAGCCCCCGACGGGGAGGGACGTACGAGCAGTACTTC. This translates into CSASPRRGGTYEQYF.

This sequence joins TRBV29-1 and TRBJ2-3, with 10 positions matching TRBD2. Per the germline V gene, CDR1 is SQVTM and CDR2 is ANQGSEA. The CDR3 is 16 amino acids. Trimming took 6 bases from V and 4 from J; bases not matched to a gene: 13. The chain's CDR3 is CSVGGASGSEADTQYF. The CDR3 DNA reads TGCAGCGTGGGAGGGGCTAGCGGGAGTGAGGCAGATACGCAGTATTTT.

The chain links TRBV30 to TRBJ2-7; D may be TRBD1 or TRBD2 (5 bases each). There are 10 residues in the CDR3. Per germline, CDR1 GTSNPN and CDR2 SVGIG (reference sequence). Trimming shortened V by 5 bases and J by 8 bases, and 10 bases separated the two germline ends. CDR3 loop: CAWGRGKQYF. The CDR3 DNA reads TGTGCCTGGGGACGGGGCAAGCAGTACTTC.